One and the same sample provided the 29 T cell receptor beta chains below, sequenced in a study of shared clonotypes between healthy human individuals (TCRdb year 2020). Libraries were constructed by the immunoSEQ multiplex PCR assay. In its TCRdb copy, this immuneACCESS table keeps in-frame sequences only and misses some clones. Where compared with another copy, unresolved V genes explain less than half of these, and the others have no known cause. The sample includes roughly 490,000 clones, with 70% to 85% observed a single time. The top ten clonotypes cover about an eighth of the sample. The specimen was PBMCs. These receptors originate from a middle-aged woman in good health. Some clones in this sample may be carry-over from other donors' samples.

This clone was observed a single time. V is TRBV4-3 and J is TRBJ2-3, with a tentative D call TRBD2 (6 bases). Germline V gene sequence: CDR1 LGHNA, CDR2 YSLEER. This CDR3 spans 16 amino acids. V was trimmed by 0 bases and J by 3 bases, leaving 13 bases between them. The CDR3 DNA reads as TGCGCCAGCAGCCAAGAACTAGCAGAGGGGACAGATACGCAGTATTTT. Amino acid sequence: CASSQELAEGTDTQYF.

V usage is TRBV18 and J usage is TRBJ1-2, with 8 bases matching TRBD1. In germline, CDR1 is KGHSH, CDR2 LQKENI. CDR3 length: 15 residues. V trimming: 4 bases; J trimming: 8 bases; junction bases outside the gene matches: 12. The CDR3 here is CASSRAGGVDGGYTF. Written as DNA, the CDR3 is TGTGCCAGCTCACGGGCAGGGGGCGTCGATGGGGGCTACACCTTC.

The chain is built from TRBV6-1 and TRBJ2-2; D gene uncertain. Germline values: CDR1 MNHNS, CDR2 SASEGT. V was cut by 9 bases and J by 4 bases, with 15 bases left in between. The CDR3 is 14 residues long. CDR3 sequence (DNA): TGTGCCAGTCTGGCGGCTTTGTCCACCGGGGAGCTGTTTTTT. Protein product: CASLAALSTGELFF.

The gene calls are TRBV4-2 and TRBJ2-3, with D possibly being TRBD1 (5 bases). V shed 0 bases and J shed 4 bases, with 14 bases lying between them. The CDR3 has 16 residues. The V gene's germline CDR1 is LGHNA and CDR2 YNFKEQ. In DNA form, the CDR3 reads TGTGCCAGCAGCCAAGATGGTGGGGCCAACTCAGATACGCAGTATTTT. This codes for CASSQDGGANSDTQYF.

The gene calls are TRBV9 and TRBJ1-2; no reliable D call. The CDR3 extends over 12 amino acids. The V and J ends lost 1 base and 5 bases respectively, with 6 bases between them. Germline-derived CDR1 and CDR2 are SGDLS and YYNGEE. This CDR3 is CASSVSGYGYTF. The CDR3 DNA reads TGTGCCAGCAGCGTATCTGGGTATGGCTACACCTTC.

The chain has TRBV28 and TRBJ1-1; D is undetermined. V was pared by 6 bases and J by 0 bases, with 8 bases between. Looked up from germline, CDR1 is MDHEN and CDR2 is SYDVKM. CDR3 length: 13 residues. This CDR3 is CASSRNLNTEAFF. CDR3 nucleotides: TGTGCCAGCAGCCGAAACTTGAACACTGAAGCTTTCTTT.

The chain has TRBV11-1 and TRBJ2-3; 8 bases agree with TRBD2. The germline CDR1 and CDR2 sequences are SGHAT and FQDESV (reference sequence). Trimming cost V 4 bases and J 1 base; bases outside gene matches: 7. This CDR3 comprises 16 residues. CDR3 sequence reads: CASSSGGGWGTDTQYF. The CDR3 DNA is TGTGCCAGCAGCTCCGGGGGGGGATGGGGCACAGATACGCAGTATTTT. Filled out from reference TRBV11-1 and TRBJ2-3, the complete variable domain reads EAEVAQSPRYKITEKSQAVAFWCDPISGHATLYWYRQILGQGPELLVQFQDESVVDDSQLPKDRFSAERLKGVDSTLKIQPAELGDSAMYLCASSSGGGWGTDTQYFGPGTRLTVL.

This clone was counted ten times or more. This chain uses TRBV4-3 with TRBJ1-3; D gene uncertain. Deletions cut 4 bases from V and 8 bases from J, with 15 bases between. The CDR3 has 14 amino acids. Per the germline V gene, CDR1 is LGHNA and CDR2 is YSLEER. CDR3 bases: TGCGCCAGCAGCCCCTCGACCCAGAGGGACACCATATATTTT. Encoded protein: CASSPSTQRDTIYF.

V and J are TRBV28 and TRBJ2-7, with D tentatively TRBD2 (6 bases). Germline V gene sequence: CDR1 MDHEN, CDR2 SYDVKM. The germline V and J ends were trimmed by 11 bases and 5 bases, with 28 bases remaining between them. The CDR3 length is 16 residues. The CDR3 DNA follows: TGTGCCGCCCCCGGACCCATGGGGGAGGCGGTGGACGAGCAGTACTTC. Its translation: CAAPGPMGEAVDEQYF. Drawing the rest from reference TRBV28 and TRBJ2-7, the complete variable domain is DVKVTQSSRYLVKRTGEKVFLECVQDMDHENMFWYRQDPGLGLRLIYFSYDVKMKEKGDIPEGYSVSREKKERFSLILESASTNQTSMYLCAAPGPMGEAVDEQYFGPGTRLTVT.

Only one count was recorded for this clone. Different DNA sequences within this sample yield the same CDR3. The V and J genes are TRBV15 and TRBJ1-4, with no clear D. The CDR3 runs 13 residues. Trimming took 0 bases from V and 8 from J, leaving 7 bases between them. From germline, CDR1 is LNHNV and CDR2 YYDKDF (reference sequence). The CDR3 protein is CATSRDLGEKLFF. The CDR3 coding sequence is TGTGCCACCAGCAGAGATCTGGGAGAAAAACTGTTTTTT.

This chain uses TRBV6-6 with TRBJ2-1, with D tentatively TRBD2 (5 bases). The ends were cut back, 6 bases at V and 0 bases at J, with 9 bases in the middle. Germline values: CDR1 MNHNY, CDR2 SVGAGI (reference sequence). The CDR3 is 14 residues long. DNA for the CDR3: TGTGCCAGCAGCCCCGGGATCTCCTACAATGAGCAGTTCTTC. This sequence encodes CASSPGISYNEQFF.

The chain carries TRBV7-2 and TRBJ1-3; the D is unclear. This CDR3 is built from 14 residues. Trimming took off 1 base at V and 1 base at J, with 5 bases between the two ends. Germline V CDR1 and CDR2: SGHTA, FQGNSA. CDR3 coding DNA: TGTGCCAGCAGCTTAGTAATGTCTGGAAACACCATATATTTT. Its protein is CASSLVMSGNTIYF.

The chain combines TRBV4-3 with TRBJ2-7, with D unclear. Trimming removed 1 base at V and 4 bases at J, with 11 bases between. Germline CDR1 LGHNA, CDR2 YSLEER. The CDR3 spans 14 residues. CDR3 in DNA: TGCGCCAGCAGCCAAGTTTTGGGCAGATACGAGCAGTACTTC. This sequence encodes CASSQVLGRYEQYF.

V gene TRBV28 combines with J gene TRBJ2-7; no reliable D call. Per germline, CDR1 MDHEN and CDR2 SYDVKM. The CDR3 is made up of 14 amino acids. Trimming took 2 bases from V and 0 from J, leaving 8 bases between them. CDR3: CASSLLRYSYEQYF. CDR3 coding DNA: TGTGCCAGCAGTTTACTCAGGTACTCCTACGAGCAGTACTTC.

The gene calls are TRBV5-4 and TRBJ2-7; 8 bases match TRBD1. Trimming at V came to 4 bases and at J to 1 base, leaving 4 bases not matched to a gene. Germline V gene lookup returns CDR1 SGHNT and CDR2 YYREEE (reference sequence). The CDR3 contains 14 residues. Written as DNA, the CDR3 is TGTGCCAGCAGCAAGGACAGGGTTTCCTACGAGCAGTACTTC. This translates into CASSKDRVSYEQYF.

This clone was seen a single time. The rearrangement uses TRBV29-1 and TRBJ2-1; TRBD2 agrees at 7 bases. The trim removed 4 bases at V and 4 bases at J, leaving 7 bases unmatched. The CDR3 is 14 amino acids. CDR1 and CDR2 from the germline V gene are SQVTM and ANQGSEA. CDR3 residues: CSVAAGASYNEQFF. In nucleotides, the CDR3 is TGCAGCGTTGCGGCGGGAGCGAGTTACAATGAGCAGTTCTTC.

This clone came up once. The rearrangement uses TRBV19 and TRBJ2-7; D remains ambiguous. This CDR3 region has 14 residues. Looked up from germline, CDR1 is LNHDA and CDR2 is SQIVND (reference sequence). Trimming cost V 1 base and J 2 bases, with 9 bases left between them. The DNA of the CDR3 is TGTGCCAGTAGTATAGGGAGTCTCCCCTACGAGCAGTACTTC. Its translation is CASSIGSLPYEQYF.

V usage is TRBV19 and J usage is TRBJ2-4, with D possibly TRBD1 on 7 matching bases. Trimming removed 4 bases from V and 9 bases from J, with 10 bases in between. Germline CDR1 and CDR2: LNHDA and SQIVND (reference sequence). This CDR3 is built from 12 residues. CDR3 protein: CASSRQGGIQYF. CDR3 DNA sequence: TGTGCCAGTAGTAGACAGGGAGGCATTCAGTACTTC.

The chain carries TRBV7-2 and TRBJ2-3, with TRBD2 matching over 10 bases. This CDR3 is built from 15 residues. In germline, CDR1 is SGHTA, CDR2 FQGNSA. J was trimmed by 6 bases and V by 2 bases; bases with no gene match: 5. CDR3 region: CASSLSSGRSDTQYF. The DNA of the CDR3 is TGTGCCAGCAGCTTATCTAGCGGGAGATCCGATACGCAGTATTTT. Together with reference TRBV7-2 and TRBJ2-3, the CDR3 gives the full variable domain: GAGVSQSPSNKVTEKGKDVELRCDPISGHTALYWYRQSLGQGLEFLIYFQGNSAPDKSGLPSDRFSAERTGGSVSTLTIQRTQQEDSAVYLCASSLSSGRSDTQYFGPGTRLTVL.

Only one count was recorded for this clone. The chain employs TRBV10-3 and TRBJ2-7; no clear D. V was pared by 4 bases and J by 3 bases, with 13 bases between. The CDR3 is 14 residues long. CDR1 is ENHRY and CDR2 is SYGVKD in the germline V gene. The CDR3 loop is CAISAQPNRYEQYF. In nucleotides, the CDR3 is TGTGCCATCAGTGCCCAGCCCAACCGCTACGAGCAGTACTTC.

This rearrangement joins TRBV5-1 to TRBJ1-4, with 10 bases matching TRBD1. Trimming cost V 4 bases and J 4 bases; bases outside gene matches: 1. The germline CDR1 and CDR2 sequences are SGHRS and YFSETQ. This CDR3 contains 14 residues. The CDR3 nucleotides read TGCGCCAGCAGCCGGACAGGGGGTAATGAAAAACTGTTTTTT. Its protein is CASSRTGGNEKLFF.

The chain uses TRBV7-3 and TRBJ1-1, with no clear D. Trimming shortened V by 1 base and J by 6 bases, and 9 bases separated the two germline ends. This CDR3 is built from 13 residues. Germline-derived CDR1 and CDR2 are SGHTA and FQGTGA. The CDR3 DNA follows: TGTGCCAGCAGCTTAATGCCCCAGGCTGAAGCTTTCTTT. Protein: CASSLMPQAEAFF.

The gene calls are TRBV28 and TRBJ1-5; 9 nucleotides align to TRBD1. The CDR3 has 15 residues. Germline V gene sequence: CDR1 MDHEN, CDR2 SYDVKM. The junction had 10 bases not matched to a gene; V was cut back by 4 bases and J by 9 bases. In DNA, the CDR3 is TGTGCCAGCAGTTCGTGGACAGGGGCCATCAGGCCCCAGCATTTT. Translating gives CASSSWTGAIRPQHF.

The V gene is TRBV5-1, the J gene TRBJ2-1; D call uncertain. The CDR3 is 13 residues long. Germline V gene lookup returns CDR1 SGHRS and CDR2 YFSETQ. V was cut by 2 bases and J by 5 bases, with 8 bases left in between. The CDR3 loop is CASSFGTHNEQFF. The DNA for the CDR3 is TGCGCCAGCAGCTTTGGAACGCACAATGAGCAGTTCTTC. The entire variable domain, with the rest obtained from reference TRBV5-1 and TRBJ2-1, is as follows: KAGVTQTPRYLIKTRGQQVTLSCSPISGHRSVSWYQQTPGQGLQFLFEYFSETQRNKGNFPGRFSGRQFSNSRSEMNVSTLELGDSALYLCASSFGTHNEQFFGPGTRLTVL.

This clone appeared a single time. The V gene is TRBV6-1, the J gene TRBJ2-1; 9 bases are shared with TRBD1. CDR1 is MNHNS and CDR2 is SASEGT in the germline V gene. The CDR3 sequence is 13 residues long. J lost 5 bases, V lost 7 bases, and 3 bases had no gene match. Here the CDR3 reads CASTRDRDNEQFF. CDR3 sequence (DNA): TGTGCCAGCACCCGGGACAGGGACAATGAGCAGTTCTTC.

This chain uses TRBV11-2 with TRBJ1-3, with TRBD1 matching 7 bases. The V gene's germline CDR1 is SGHAT and CDR2 FQNNGV. The CDR3 has 15 residues. Trimming removed 4 bases from V and 2 bases from J; junction bases left unmatched: 5. The CDR3 spells CASSSRDRAGNTIYF. CDR3 in DNA: TGTGCCAGCAGCTCTCGCGACAGGGCTGGAAACACCATATATTTT.

As DNA, the CDR3 is TGTGCCAGCAGCCCACAGATGGACACTGAAGCTTTCTTT. Residues: CASSPQMDTEAFF. The V and J genes are TRBV7-3 and TRBJ1-1, with D unresolved. Germline V gives CDR1 SGHTA, CDR2 FQGTGA. The V end lost 5 bases, the J end lost 3 bases, and 10 bases lay between the germline ends. CDR3 length: 13 residues. Drawing the rest from reference TRBV7-3 and TRBJ1-1, the complete variable domain is GAGVSQTPSNKVTEKGKYVELRCDPISGHTALYWYRQSLGQGPEFLIYFQGTGAADDSGLPNDRFFAVRPEGSVSTLKIQRTERGDSAVYLCASSPQMDTEAFFGQGTRLTVV.

This chain joins TRBV28 and TRBJ1-1, with D perhaps TRBD1 (5 bases). V was pared by 4 bases and J by 11 bases, with 11 bases between. CDR1 and CDR2 (germline): MDHEN, SYDVKM. The CDR3 spans 11 residues. The CDR3 reads CASSYDSFAFF. The DNA of the CDR3 is TGTGCCAGCAGTTATGACAGTTTCGCTTTCTTT.

Points on this clone: The junction departs from the called germline gene at one end, perhaps through a read error. In the same sample, other DNA sequences code for this CDR3. This chain links TRBV10-2 with TRBJ1-2; D gene ambiguous. Germline loops: CDR1 WSHSY, CDR2 SAAADI. The CDR3 is made up of 12 amino acids. CDR3 in DNA: TGCGCTAGCAGTCTCTCTAACTATGGCTACACCTTC. This gives the protein CASSLSNYGYTF.